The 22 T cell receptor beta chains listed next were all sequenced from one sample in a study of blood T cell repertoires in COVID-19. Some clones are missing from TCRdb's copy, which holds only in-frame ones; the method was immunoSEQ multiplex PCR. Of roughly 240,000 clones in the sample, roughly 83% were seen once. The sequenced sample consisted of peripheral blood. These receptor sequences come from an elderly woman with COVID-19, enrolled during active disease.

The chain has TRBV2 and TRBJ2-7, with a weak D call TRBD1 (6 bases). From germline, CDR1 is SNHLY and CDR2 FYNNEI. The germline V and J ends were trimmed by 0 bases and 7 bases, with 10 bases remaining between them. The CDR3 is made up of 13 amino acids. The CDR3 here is CASSEAGAVEQYV. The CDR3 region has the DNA TGTGCCAGCAGTGAAGCGGGGGCCGTAGAGCAGTACGTC.

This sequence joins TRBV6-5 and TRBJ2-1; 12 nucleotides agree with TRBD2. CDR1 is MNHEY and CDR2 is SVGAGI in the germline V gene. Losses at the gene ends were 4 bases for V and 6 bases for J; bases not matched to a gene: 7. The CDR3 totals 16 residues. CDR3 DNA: TGTGCCAGCAGTTCCGGAGGACTAGCGGGGTTCAATGAGCAGTTCTTC. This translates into CASSSGGLAGFNEQFF.

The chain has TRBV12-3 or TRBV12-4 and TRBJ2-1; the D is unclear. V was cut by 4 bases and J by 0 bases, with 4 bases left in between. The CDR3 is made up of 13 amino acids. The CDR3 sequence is CASSSSSYNEQFF. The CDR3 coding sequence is TGTGCCAGCAGTTCCAGCTCCTACAATGAGCAGTTCTTC.

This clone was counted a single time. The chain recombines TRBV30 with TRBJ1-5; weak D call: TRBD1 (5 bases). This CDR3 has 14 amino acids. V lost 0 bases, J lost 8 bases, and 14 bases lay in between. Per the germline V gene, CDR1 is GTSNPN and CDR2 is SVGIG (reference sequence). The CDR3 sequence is CAWSVMGPQEPQHF. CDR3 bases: TGTGCCTGGAGTGTAATGGGGCCCCAAGAGCCCCAGCATTTT.

The CDR3 bases are TGTGCCAGCTCCCAAAATAGCGGGGGCCTCGGGACCCAGTACTTC. Translated: CASSQNSGGLGTQYF. The chain recombines TRBV18 with TRBJ2-5; 9 nucleotides agree with TRBD2. The CDR3 is 15 residues long. CDR1 is KGHSH and CDR2 is LQKENI in the germline V gene. V gave up 6 bases and J gave up 7 bases; unmatched junction bases: 12.

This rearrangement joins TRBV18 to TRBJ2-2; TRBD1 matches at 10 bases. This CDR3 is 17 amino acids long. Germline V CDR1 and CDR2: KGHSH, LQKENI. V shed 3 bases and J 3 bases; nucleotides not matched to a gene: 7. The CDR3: CASSPRMTGGYTGELFF. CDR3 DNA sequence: TGTGCCAGCTCACCTAGAATGACAGGGGGCTACACCGGGGAGCTGTTTTTT.

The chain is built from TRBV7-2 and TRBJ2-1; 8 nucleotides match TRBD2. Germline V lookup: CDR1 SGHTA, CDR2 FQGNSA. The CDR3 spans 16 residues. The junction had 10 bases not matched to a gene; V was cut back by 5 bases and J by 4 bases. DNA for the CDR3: TGTGCCAGCAGCAAGGCGGGGGGCGGCCCTTACAATGAGCAGTTCTTC. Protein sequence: CASSKAGGGPYNEQFF.

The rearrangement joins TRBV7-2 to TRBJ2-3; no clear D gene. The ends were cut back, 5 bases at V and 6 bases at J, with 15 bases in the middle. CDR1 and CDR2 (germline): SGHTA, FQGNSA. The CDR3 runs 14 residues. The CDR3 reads CASSPPIGSDTQYF. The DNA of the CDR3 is TGTGCCAGCAGCCCCCCGATCGGGTCGGATACGCAGTATTTT. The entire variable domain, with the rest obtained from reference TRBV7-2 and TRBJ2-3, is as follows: GAGVSQSPSNKVTEKGKDVELRCDPISGHTALYWYRQSLGQGLEFLIYFQGNSAPDKSGLPSDRFSAERTGGSVSTLTIQRTQQEDSAVYLCASSPPIGSDTQYFGPGTRLTVL.

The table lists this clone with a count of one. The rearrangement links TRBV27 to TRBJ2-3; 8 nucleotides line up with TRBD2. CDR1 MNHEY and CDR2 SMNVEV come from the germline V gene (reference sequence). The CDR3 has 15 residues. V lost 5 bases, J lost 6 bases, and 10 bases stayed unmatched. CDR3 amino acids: CASSPFAGGRDTQYF. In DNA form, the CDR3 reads TGTGCCAGCAGTCCCTTCGCGGGGGGCAGGGATACGCAGTATTTT.

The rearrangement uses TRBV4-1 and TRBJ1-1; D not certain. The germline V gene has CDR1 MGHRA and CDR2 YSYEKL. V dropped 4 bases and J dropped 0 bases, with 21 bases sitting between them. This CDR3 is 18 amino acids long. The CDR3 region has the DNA TGCGCCAGCAGCCCGTCCTGGCAGGTTGTCCAGGTGAACACTGAAGCTTTCTTT. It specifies CASSPSWQVVQVNTEAFF.

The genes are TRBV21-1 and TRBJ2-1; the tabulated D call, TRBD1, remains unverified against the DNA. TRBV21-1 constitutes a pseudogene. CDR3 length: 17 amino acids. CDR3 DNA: TGTGCCAGCAGCAAAGAAACAAAGGGACAGAGAAACAATGAGCAGTTCTTC. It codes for CASSKETKGQRNNEQFF.

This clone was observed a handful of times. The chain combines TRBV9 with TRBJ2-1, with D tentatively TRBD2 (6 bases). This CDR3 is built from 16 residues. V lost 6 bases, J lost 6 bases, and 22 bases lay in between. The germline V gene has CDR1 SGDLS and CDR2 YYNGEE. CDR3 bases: TGTGCCAGCACCCAGAGGGCTAGCGTCGGGTCCAATGAGCAGTTCTTC. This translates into CASTQRASVGSNEQFF.

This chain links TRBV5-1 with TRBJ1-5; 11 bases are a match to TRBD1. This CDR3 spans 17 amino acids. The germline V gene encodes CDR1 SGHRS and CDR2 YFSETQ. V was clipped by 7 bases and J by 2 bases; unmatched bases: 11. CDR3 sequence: CASRKDRGLPCNQPQHF. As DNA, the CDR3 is TGCGCCAGCCGCAAGGACAGGGGGCTTCCTTGCAATCAGCCCCAGCATTTT.

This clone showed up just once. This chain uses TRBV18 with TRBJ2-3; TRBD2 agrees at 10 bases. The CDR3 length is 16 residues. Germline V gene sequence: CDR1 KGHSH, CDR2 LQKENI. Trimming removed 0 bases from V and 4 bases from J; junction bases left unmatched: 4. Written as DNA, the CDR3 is TGTGCCAGCTCACCACCGACTAGCGGGTTTGCAGATACGCAGTATTTT. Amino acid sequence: CASSPPTSGFADTQYF.

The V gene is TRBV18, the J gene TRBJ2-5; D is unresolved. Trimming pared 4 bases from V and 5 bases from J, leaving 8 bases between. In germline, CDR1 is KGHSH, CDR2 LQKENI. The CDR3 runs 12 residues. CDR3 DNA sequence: TGTGCCAGCTCACGCTACTCGGAGACCCAGTACTTC. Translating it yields CASSRYSETQYF.

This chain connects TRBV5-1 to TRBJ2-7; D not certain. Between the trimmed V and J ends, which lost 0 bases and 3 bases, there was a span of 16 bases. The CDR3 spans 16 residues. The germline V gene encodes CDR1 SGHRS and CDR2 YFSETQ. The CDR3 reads CASSLGGSSAHYEQYF. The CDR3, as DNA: TGCGCCAGCAGCTTGGGTGGTTCGAGCGCCCACTACGAGCAGTACTTC.

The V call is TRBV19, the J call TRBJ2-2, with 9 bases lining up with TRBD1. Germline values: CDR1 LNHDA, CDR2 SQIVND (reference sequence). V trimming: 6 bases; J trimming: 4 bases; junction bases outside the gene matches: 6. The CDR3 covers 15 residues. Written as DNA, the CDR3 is TGTGCCAGTAGGCCACAGGGGGCCGGCACCGGGGAGCTGTTTTTT. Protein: CASRPQGAGTGELFF.

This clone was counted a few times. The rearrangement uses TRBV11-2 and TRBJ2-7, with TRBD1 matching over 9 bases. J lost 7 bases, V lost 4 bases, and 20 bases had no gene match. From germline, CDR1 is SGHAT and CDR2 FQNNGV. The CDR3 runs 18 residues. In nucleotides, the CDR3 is TGTGCCAGCAGCTCAGTGCCCGGGGGGACAGGGTTCTTAGGTGAGCAGTACTTC. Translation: CASSSVPGGTGFLGEQYF.

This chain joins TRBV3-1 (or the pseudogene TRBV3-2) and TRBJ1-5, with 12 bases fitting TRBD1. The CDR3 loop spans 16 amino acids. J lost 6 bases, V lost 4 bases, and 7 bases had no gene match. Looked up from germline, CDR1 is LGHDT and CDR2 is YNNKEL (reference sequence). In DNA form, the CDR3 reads TGTGCCAGCAGCCCCCACCGGGACAGGGGGCGTCAGCCCCAGCATTTT. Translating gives CASSPHRDRGRQPQHF.

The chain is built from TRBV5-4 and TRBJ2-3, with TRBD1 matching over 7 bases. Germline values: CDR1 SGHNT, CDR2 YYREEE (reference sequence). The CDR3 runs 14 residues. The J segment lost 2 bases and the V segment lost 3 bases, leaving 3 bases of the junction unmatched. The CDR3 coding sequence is TGTGCCAGCAGCTGGGACAGACCCACAGATACGCAGTATTTT. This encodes CASSWDRPTDTQYF. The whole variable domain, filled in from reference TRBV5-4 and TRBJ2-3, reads ETGVTQSPTHLIKTRGQQVTLRCSSQSGHNTVSWYQQALGQGPQFIFQYYREEENGRGNFPPRFSGLQFPNYSSELNVNALELDDSALYLCASSWDRPTDTQYFGPGTRLTVL.

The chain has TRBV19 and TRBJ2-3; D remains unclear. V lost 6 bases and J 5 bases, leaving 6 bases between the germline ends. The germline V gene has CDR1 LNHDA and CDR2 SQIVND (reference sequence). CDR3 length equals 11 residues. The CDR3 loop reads CASSFRDTQYF. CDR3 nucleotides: TGTGCCAGTAGCTTCCGAGATACGCAGTATTTT. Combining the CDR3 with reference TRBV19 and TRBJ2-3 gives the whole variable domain DGGITQSPKYLFRKEGQNVTLSCEQNLNHDAMYWYRQDPGQGLRLIYYSQIVNDFQKGDIAEGYSVSREKKESFPLTVTSAQKNPTAFYLCASSFRDTQYFGPGTRLTVL.

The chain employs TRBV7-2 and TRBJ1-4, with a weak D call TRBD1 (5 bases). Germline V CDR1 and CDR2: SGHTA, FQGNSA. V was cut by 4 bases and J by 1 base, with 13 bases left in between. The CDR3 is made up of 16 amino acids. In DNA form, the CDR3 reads TGTGCCAGCAGCTCCTCAGGGTCTTTAACTAATGAAAAACTGTTTTTT. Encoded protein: CASSSSGSLTNEKLFF.